This TCR beta chain comes out of a study of shared clonotypes between healthy human individuals. In this sample, this clone turned up once. Other DNA sequences in this specimen translate into the identical CDR3. Trimming removed 5 bases from V and 0 bases from J, with 11 bases in between. Per the germline V gene, CDR1 is KGHSH and CDR2 is LQKENI. The CDR3 is 14 residues long. Assay runs were performed at deep level. The assay was immunoSEQ multiplex PCR, and TCRdb's table has in-frame clones only and misses some. The data show about 2.5 million clones, about 90% seen once. Investigators divided CD4+ cells into CD45RA+ naive and CD45RA-negative memory subsets.

This sequence was found in a man younger than 35 in good health. Some clones in this sample may be carry-over from other donors' samples. The gene calls are TRBV18 and TRBJ2-7, with a weak D call TRBD2 (7 bases). Sequenced sample: naive CD4+ T cells from PBMCs. Stated subset: CD45RA+ positively selected. In DNA form, the CDR3 reads TGTGCCAGCTCAAGGGGGGGCAGCTCCTACGAGCAGTACTTC. Translating it yields CASSRGGSSYEQYF.